This TCR beta chain was captured by sequencing in a study of STAT5B mutations in CD4+ large granular lymphocyte leukemia (dated by TCRdb to between 2022 and 2023). The study in broad terms: Among healthy controls, the CDR3 'QG' motif was associated with a particular HLA allele. The TCRbeta repertoires of CD4+ T-cell large granular lymphocyte leukemia patients were compared with the TCRbeta repertoires of healthy blood donors. Flow cytometry performed on FACSCanto II or FACSVerse showed that the purified fractions had more than 95% purity among lymphocytes.

In regard to this clone: The target of this receptor is not known. There are no base qualities to consult, and no much larger clone falls within one base.

What the research found in general, with its limitations: CD4-sorted patient repertoires appeared more clonal than healthy CD4+ repertoires, and this difference persisted after removing the putative leukemic clones. The main leukemic clonotypes were found to be private to each patient, although around 24% of the main leukemic clonotypes were detected at low frequency in the non-leukemic repertoires of other patients. The data were not HLA-matched, and the higher clonality in CD4+ T-LGLL than in CD8+ T-LGLL could be due to the relatively small sample size. Enrichment of TRBV06-family usage was observed among the top patient clones (8/27) relative to healthy controls (2/35).

Healthy controls were approximately 40 blood donors whose buffy coats came from the Finnish Red Cross blood service. All TCR-sequenced material derived from peripheral blood: patient blood samples and healthy donor buffy coats. Peripheral blood mononuclear cells were isolated by Ficoll-Hypaque gradient centrifugation. Magnetic purification was used to isolate CD4+ cells from the buffy coats of the healthy controls. The Gentra Puregene Cell and Tissue kit was used to extract genomic DNA, and a Qubit 2.0 fluorometer was used to measure the amount of genomic DNA. TCRbeta rearrangements were sequenced from genomic DNA using the immunoSEQ assay at survey resolution. Per the authors' processing: In the TCR sequencing data, the smallest productive clonotype frequency that could be detected was 2.59 x 10-5. Only productive TCRbeta rearrangements, defined as complete and in-frame sequences, were included in the analyses. The clonality of each sample was calculated as Simpson clonality in the immunoSEQ Analyzer version 3.0. Clones were grouped by frequency into very rare, small, medium, large (1-20%) or hyperexpanded (>20%) categories. OLGA 1.2.3 estimated generation probabilities, VDJtools produced V-gene circos plots, VDJdb was queried for specificities, and GLIPH identified CDR3 motifs. TCRdb's version of the immuneACCESS table is confined to in-frame rearrangements and falls short of the full clone set. An unresolved V gene accounts for under half of the shortfall where checked; the remainder is of unknown origin. V and J calls plus clone size are reproduced from that table; the DNA served to infer D and trimming. This sample gives 30,000 to 35,000 clones in total; 81% of them show up just once. Jointly, the top ten make up approximately 4.7% of the sample.

V is pared back by 6 bases and J by 0 bases, with 14 bases lying between the germline termini. The germline V gene supplies CDR1 SNHLY and CDR2 FYNNEI. The cysteine opens and the phenylalanine closes a CDR3 of 15 amino acids. Kept here is only the CDR3 DNA, which spans 45 bases and is read in frame from base 1. The sequence came from a human donor in good health. Specimen: CD4+ T cells from blood buffy coats. The chain is made from TRBV2 and TRBJ2-5; TRBD1 could be the D gene, as 5 bases match. The bases read TGTGCCAGCAGGGGGCCACTACTGTACCAAGAGACCCAGTACTTC. Its translation is CASRGPLLYQETQYF.